A selection of T cell receptor beta chains follows, all from one sample in a study of T cells in Graves' hyperthyroidism and ophthalmopathy. TCRdb redid the calling of the multiplex PCR reads with MiXCR, one entry per CDR3 protein. The data hold hundreds of thousands of distinct CDR3 sequences, with over 35% observed a single time. Sequences were obtained from blood. The receptors here all came from a young man with Graves' hyperthyroidism. The CDR3 runs from the conserved cysteine through the conserved F or W. Fields, in order: CDR3 protein, CDR3 DNA, clone size, J gene, V gene, D gene. D genes are given only for firm matches. The size entry is marked missing in some rows and otherwise reads once, few, many or a size class.

CDR3: CASESPRQGVGEQYF; DNA: TGTGCCAGCGAATCCCCGCGGCAGGGGGTTGGGGAGCAGTACTTC; size: NA; J: TRBJ2-7; V: TRBV12-3/TRBV12-4; D: TRBD1
CDR3: CASSLESRAGELFF; DNA: TGCGCCAGCAGCTTGGAGAGTAGGGCCGGGGAGCTGTTTTTT; size: NA; J: TRBJ2-2; V: TRBV5-1; D: NA
CDR3: CASIPGANSGANVLTF; DNA: TGTGCCAGCATCCCGGGGGCAAACTCTGGGGCCAACGTCCTGACTTTC; size: NA; J: TRBJ2-6; V: TRBV6-6; D: NA
CDR3: CASSPRDTRQDSPLHF; DNA: TGTGCCAGCAGCCCCCGGGACACGAGGCAGGATTCACCCCTCCACTTT; size: many; J: TRBJ1-6; V: TRBV2; D: NA
CDR3: CSAKYGTAYNSPLHF; DNA: TGCAGTGCCAAATACGGGACAGCCTATAATTCACCCCTCCACTTT; size: many; J: TRBJ1-6; V: TRBV20-1; D: TRBD1
CDR3: CASSFSGVDEKLFF; DNA: TGTGCCAGCAGTTTCTCGGGGGTGGATGAAAAACTGTTTTTT; size: many; J: TRBJ1-4; V: TRBV12-3/TRBV12-4; D: NA
CDR3: CATHRTGGRYGYTF; DNA: TGTGCCACTCACAGGACAGGTGGACGGTATGGCTACACCTTC; size: many; J: TRBJ1-2; V: TRBV19; D: TRBD1
CDR3: CASSPGPSTLIYF; DNA: TGTGCCAGCAGCCCGGGGCCCTCGACCCTCATATATTTT; size: few; J: TRBJ1-3; V: TRBV7-9; D: NA
CDR3: CASSVSYQETQYF; DNA: TGTGCCAGCAGCGTCAGCTATCAAGAGACCCAGTACTTC; size: NA; J: TRBJ2-5; V: TRBV7-8; D: NA
CDR3: CASSLSIKGSSGANVLTF; DNA: TGTGCCAGCAGCTTAAGTATTAAGGGCAGCTCTGGGGCCAACGTCCTGACTTTC; size: NA; J: TRBJ2-6; V: TRBV7-3; D: NA
CDR3: CASSFSGGAALPNYGYTF; DNA: TGTGCCAGCAGCTTTAGTGGGGGCGCAGCCCTCCCTAACTATGGCTACACCTTC; size: many; J: TRBJ1-2; V: TRBV9; D: NA
CDR3: CASSLGTYRSGNTIYF; DNA: TGTGCCAGCAGCTTGGGGACTTACCGCTCTGGAAACACCATATATTTT; size: NA; J: TRBJ1-3; V: TRBV5-4; D: NA
CDR3: CSVERVGETYEQYF; DNA: TGCAGCGTTGAAAGGGTGGGGGAAACCTACGAGCAGTACTTC; size: many; J: TRBJ2-7; V: TRBV29-1; D: NA
CDR3: CASSQQDRGQETQYF; DNA: TGCGCCAGCAGCCAACAAGACAGGGGGCAGGAGACCCAGTACTTC; size: few; J: TRBJ2-5; V: TRBV4-1; D: TRBD1
CDR3: CASSYTTGADEQYF; DNA: TGTGCCAGCAGCTACACAACAGGGGCCGACGAGCAGTACTTC; size: NA; J: TRBJ2-7; V: TRBV6-5; D: TRBD1
CDR3: CASSTPPQGEYQPQHF; DNA: TGTGCCAGCAGTACACCCCCCCAGGGCGAGTATCAGCCCCAGCATTTT; size: NA; J: TRBJ1-5; V: TRBV2; D: NA
CDR3: CASSEQGARNEHF; DNA: TGTGCCAGTAGTGAACAGGGGGCGCGAAACGAGCATTTT; size: NA; J: TRBJ1-5; V: TRBV19; D: TRBD1
CDR3: CASTSLLSLYEQYF; DNA: TGTGCCAGCACTTCACTCCTTTCCCTCTACGAGCAGTACTTC; size: few; J: TRBJ2-7; V: TRBV12-3/TRBV12-4; D: NA
CDR3: CASSLASGNKVIEKLFF; DNA: TGTGCCAGCAGCTTGGCTTCGGGGAATAAAGTAATTGAAAAACTGTTTTTT; size: NA; J: TRBJ1-4; V: TRBV7-9; D: NA
CDR3: CASSLEASNQETQYF; DNA: TGTGCCAGCAGCTTGGAGGCCTCCAACCAAGAGACCCAGTACTTC; size: few; J: TRBJ2-5; V: TRBV5-6; D: NA
CDR3: CATRGGTGGTGELFF; DNA: TGTGCCACCAGGGGTGGGACAGGGGGCACCGGGGAGCTGTTTTTT; size: few; J: TRBJ2-2; V: TRBV15; D: TRBD1
CDR3: CASSAFATSLNEKLFF; DNA: TGTGCCAGCAGTGCATTCGCGACAAGCCTTAATGAAAAACTGTTTTTT; size: few; J: TRBJ1-4; V: TRBV12-3/TRBV12-4; D: NA
CDR3: CASSPLCVHEQYF; DNA: TGTGCCAGCAGCCCCCTATGCGTACACGAGCAGTACTTC; size: NA; J: TRBJ2-7; V: TRBV7-3; D: NA
CDR3: CASSPLPGQRSTYEQYF; DNA: TGCGCCAGCAGCCCCCTCCCGGGACAGCGTTCCACCTACGAGCAGTACTTC; size: few; J: TRBJ2-7; V: TRBV10-2; D: TRBD1
CDR3: CASSLVAGQGNYEQYF; DNA: TGTGCCAGCAGCTTAGTCGCCGGACAGGGGAACTACGAGCAGTACTTC; size: many; J: TRBJ2-7; V: TRBV7-9; D: TRBD1
CDR3: CSVQTGTTRKLFF; DNA: TGCAGCGTACAGACAGGGACGACGAGAAAACTGTTTTTT; size: many; J: TRBJ1-4; V: TRBV29-1; D: TRBD1
CDR3: CASSDTMHRNTEAFF; DNA: TGTGCCAGCAGCGACACAATGCACAGGAACACTGAAGCTTTCTTT; size: many; J: TRBJ1-1; V: TRBV7-2; D: NA
CDR3: CASLVRRIQGKIERKTEAFF; DNA: TGTGCCAGCCTCGTCCGTCGGATCCAGGGGAAGATCGAACGGAAGACTGAAGCTTTCTTT; size: NA; J: TRBJ1-1; V: TRBV7-2; D: NA
CDR3: CSVGGGQAFF; DNA: TGCAGCGTTGGAGGGGGTCAAGCTTTCTTT; size: many; J: TRBJ1-1; V: TRBV29-1; D: NA
CDR3: CASSQWDRGNTEAFF; DNA: TGCGCCAGCAGCCAATGGGACAGGGGGAACACTGAAGCTTTCTTT; size: NA; J: TRBJ1-1; V: TRBV4-1; D: TRBD1
CDR3: CASSSITGDLNTEAFF; DNA: TGTGCCAGCAGTTCGATTACAGGGGACCTGAACACTGAAGCTTTCTTT; size: many; J: TRBJ1-1; V: TRBV7-9; D: TRBD1
CDR3: CASSQGTYQGAFF; DNA: TGCGCCAGCAGCCAGGGGACATATCAGGGAGCTTTCTTT; size: NA; J: TRBJ1-1; V: TRBV7-9; D: NA
CDR3: CASSFGAIGETQYF; DNA: TGTGCCAGCAGCTTTGGGGCAATAGGGGAGACCCAGTACTTC; size: NA; J: TRBJ2-5; V: TRBV7-9; D: NA
CDR3: CAISRDRGAEAFF; DNA: TGTGCCATCAGTCGAGACAGGGGAGCTGAAGCTTTCTTT; size: many; J: TRBJ1-1; V: TRBV10-3; D: TRBD1
CDR3: CSVTGADSNQPQHF; DNA: TGCAGCGTTACAGGGGCCGATAGCAATCAGCCCCAGCATTTT; size: many; J: TRBJ1-5; V: TRBV29-1; D: TRBD1
CDR3: CASSSPAGELFF; DNA: TGTGCCAGCAGCTCGCCGGCCGGGGAGCTGTTTTTT; size: many; J: TRBJ2-2; V: TRBV7-6; D: NA
CDR3: CASRPDGGNTIYF; DNA: TGTGCCAGCAGACCGGACGGAGGAAACACCATATATTTT; size: many; J: TRBJ1-3; V: TRBV12-3/TRBV12-4; D: NA
CDR3: CASSQLGGNTIYF; DNA: TGTGCCAGCAGTCAGTTAGGGGGAAACACCATATATTTT; size: NA; J: TRBJ1-3; V: TRBV7-9; D: NA
CDR3: CASSESVGVDEKLFF; DNA: TGCGCCAGCAGTGAGTCGGTAGGGGTTGATGAAAAACTGTTTTTT; size: many; J: TRBJ1-4; V: TRBV10-2; D: NA